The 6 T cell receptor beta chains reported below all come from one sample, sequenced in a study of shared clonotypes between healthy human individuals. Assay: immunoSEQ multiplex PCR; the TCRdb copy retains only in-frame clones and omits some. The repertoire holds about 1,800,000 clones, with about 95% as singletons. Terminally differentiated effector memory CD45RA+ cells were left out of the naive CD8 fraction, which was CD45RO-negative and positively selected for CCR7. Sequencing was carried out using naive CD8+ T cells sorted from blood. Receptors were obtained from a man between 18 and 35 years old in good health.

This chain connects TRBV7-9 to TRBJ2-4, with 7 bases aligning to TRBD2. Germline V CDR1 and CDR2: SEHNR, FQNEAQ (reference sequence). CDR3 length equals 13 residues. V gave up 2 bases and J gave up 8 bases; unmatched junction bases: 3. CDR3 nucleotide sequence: TGTGCCAGCAGCTTACAGGGAGGGGACATTCAGTACTTC. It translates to CASSLQGGDIQYF. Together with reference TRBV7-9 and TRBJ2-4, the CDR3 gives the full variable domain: DTGVSQNPRHKITKRGQNVTFRCDPISEHNRLYWYRQTLGQGPEFLTYFQNEAQLEKSRLLSDRFSAERPKGSFSTLEIQRTEQGDSAMYLCASSLQGGDIQYFGAGTRLSVL.

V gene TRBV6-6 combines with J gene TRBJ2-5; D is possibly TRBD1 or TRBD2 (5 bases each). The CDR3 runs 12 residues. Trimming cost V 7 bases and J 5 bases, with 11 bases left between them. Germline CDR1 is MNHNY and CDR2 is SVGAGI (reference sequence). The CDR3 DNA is TGTGCCAGCATGACCGGGACCGAGACCCAGTACTTC. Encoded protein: CASMTGTETQYF.

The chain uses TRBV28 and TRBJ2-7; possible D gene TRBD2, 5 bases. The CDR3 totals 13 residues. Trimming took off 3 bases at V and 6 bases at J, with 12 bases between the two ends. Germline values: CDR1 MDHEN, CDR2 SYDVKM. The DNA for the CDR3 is TGTGCCAGCAGTTTTTCCAACAGCGGCGAGCAGTACTTC. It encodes CASSFSNSGEQYF. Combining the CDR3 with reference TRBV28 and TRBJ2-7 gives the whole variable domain DVKVTQSSRYLVKRTGEKVFLECVQDMDHENMFWYRQDPGLGLRLIYFSYDVKMKEKGDIPEGYSVSREKKERFSLILESASTNQTSMYLCASSFSNSGEQYFGPGTRLTVT.

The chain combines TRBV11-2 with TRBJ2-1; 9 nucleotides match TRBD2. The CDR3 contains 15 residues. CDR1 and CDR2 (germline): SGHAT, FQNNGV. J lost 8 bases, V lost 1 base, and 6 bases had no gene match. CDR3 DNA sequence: TGTGCCAGCAGCTTAGTAGCGGGAGATGGGGATGAGCAGTTCTTC. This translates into CASSLVAGDGDEQFF.

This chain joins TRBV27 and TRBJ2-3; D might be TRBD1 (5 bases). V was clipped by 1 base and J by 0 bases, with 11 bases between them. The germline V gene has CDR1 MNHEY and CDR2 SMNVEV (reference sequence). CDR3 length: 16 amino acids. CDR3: CASSLYDSSSTDTQYF. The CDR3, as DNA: TGTGCCAGCAGTTTATACGACAGCTCTAGCACAGATACGCAGTATTTT.

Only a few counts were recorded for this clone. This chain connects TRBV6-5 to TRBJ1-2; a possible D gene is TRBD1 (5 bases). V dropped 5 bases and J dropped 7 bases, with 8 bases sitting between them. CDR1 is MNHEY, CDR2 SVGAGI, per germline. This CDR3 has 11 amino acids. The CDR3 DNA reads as TGTGCCAGCAGTCAGGGAGCTGGCTACACCTTC. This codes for CASSQGAGYTF.